The 19 T cell receptor beta chains presented below share a single source sample, sequenced in a study of cytomegalovirus exposure and HLA in healthy donors. Use of 60 Vbeta and 13 Jbeta primers characterized the PCR. Here immunoSEQ multiplex PCR was the method, and the copy in TCRdb shows in-frame clones only, minus some. The table shows 24,000 or so clones, with just under 80% occurring only once. The sample taken for sequencing was PBMCs. The receptors come from a male donor in good health and CMV-seronegative.

CDR3: CAWSLERGGKTQYF. The CDR3 region has the DNA TGTGCCTGGTCACTCGAGAGGGGGGGGAAGACCCAGTACTTC. The chain employs TRBV30 and TRBJ2-5, with D perhaps matching TRBD2 (7 bases). V gave up 5 bases and J gave up 6 bases, with 19 bases separating them. Germline V gene lookup returns CDR1 GTSNPN and CDR2 SVGIG (reference sequence). The CDR3 runs to 14 residues.

The table lists this clone with a few counts. The gene calls are TRBV29-1 and TRBJ2-7; D is possibly TRBD1 (5 bases). The CDR3 contains 15 residues. The germline V and J ends were trimmed by 0 bases and 2 bases, with 14 bases remaining between them. Germline V CDR1 and CDR2: SQVTM, ANQGSEA. CDR3: CSVEDHSGPTYEQYF. DNA for the CDR3: TGCAGCGTTGAAGATCACTCAGGGCCAACCTACGAGCAGTACTTC.

V and J are TRBV7-6 and TRBJ2-2; 7 bases align to TRBD2. In germline, CDR1 is SGHVS, CDR2 FNYEAQ. CDR3 length: 17 amino acids. J was trimmed by 3 bases and V by 3 bases; bases with no gene match: 10. CDR3 bases: TGTGCCAGCAGCTTTTTTGTCGGTGGGAGGGACACCGGGGAGCTGTTTTTT. It specifies CASSFFVGGRDTGELFF.

The V gene is TRBV27, the J gene TRBJ2-5, with 7 bases matching TRBD2. Germline lookup yields CDR1 MNHEY and CDR2 SMNVEV (reference sequence). V shed 6 bases and J 2 bases; nucleotides not matched to a gene: 6. The CDR3 has 14 residues. The CDR3 DNA reads as TGTGCCAGCAGGGGTAGCGGGCTGCAAGAGACCCAGTACTTC. Translated, it gives CASRGSGLQETQYF.

The V call is TRBV6-5, the J call TRBJ2-7; D might be TRBD1 (5 bases). V was cut by 1 base and J by 2 bases, with 6 bases left in between. CDR3 length equals 13 residues. CDR1 is MNHEY and CDR2 is SVGAGI in the germline V gene. CDR3 sequence reads: CASSYYRTYEQYF. In nucleotides, the CDR3 is TGTGCCAGCAGTTACTACAGGACCTACGAGCAGTACTTC.

This chain links TRBV6-4 with TRBJ2-5; D is ambiguous. Trimming removed 0 bases from V and 5 bases from J, with 13 bases in between. Germline loops: CDR1 MRHNA, CDR2 SNTAGT. CDR3 length: 15 residues. CDR3 sequence reads: CASSDSSSYPETQYF. The CDR3, as DNA: TGTGCCAGCAGTGACTCGAGTTCTTACCCGGAGACCCAGTACTTC.

V gene TRBV4-3 combines with J gene TRBJ2-5; 11 positions agree with TRBD1. This CDR3 region has 18 residues. With 8 bases clipped from V and 1 base from J, the junction kept 15 bases outside the gene matches. The V gene's germline CDR1 is LGHNA and CDR2 YSLEER. The CDR3 nucleotides read TGCGCCAGCCCACGCGGACAGGGGGCCCCCTGGGCCCAAGAGACCCAGTACTTC. Amino acids: CASPRGQGAPWAQETQYF.

This sequence joins TRBV10-3 and TRBJ1-5; TRBD1 matches 8 bases. V shed 4 bases, J shed 2 bases, and the junction held 1 base outside the gene matches. Germline CDR1 ENHRY, CDR2 SYGVKD. This CDR3 region has 14 residues. The CDR3 sequence: CAISGGQGNQPQHF. CDR3 DNA sequence: TGTGCCATCAGTGGGGGACAGGGCAATCAGCCCCAGCATTTT.

V and J are TRBV7-9 and TRBJ2-1; 8 bases match TRBD1. This CDR3 is built from 15 residues. The germline gives CDR1 SEHNR, CDR2 FQNEAQ (reference sequence). J lost 10 bases, V lost 5 bases, and 13 bases had no gene match. The CDR3, as DNA: TGTGCCAGCAGCCCGGGACAGGATTACAATGAGGAGCAGTTCTTC. This translates into CASSPGQDYNEEQFF.

The chain couples TRBV7-2 to TRBJ2-3; D possibly corresponds to TRBD2 (6 bases). CDR3 length: 14 residues. CDR1 and CDR2 (germline): SGHTA, FQGNSA. The V and J ends lost 5 bases and 0 bases respectively, with 9 bases between them. CDR3 nucleotide sequence: TGTGCCAGCAGCCAGGACTATAGCACAGATACGCAGTATTTT. Its translation is CASSQDYSTDTQYF.

V usage is TRBV28 and J usage is TRBJ2-3, with 8 nucleotides matching TRBD2. The CDR3 sequence is 17 residues long. In germline, CDR1 is MDHEN, CDR2 SYDVKM. V lost 6 bases and J lost 0; bases outside the gene matches: 11. The CDR3 loop reads CASRLAGLLTSTDTQYF. CDR3 nucleotides: TGTGCCAGCAGGTTAGCGGGACTTCTAACTAGCACAGATACGCAGTATTTT.

V gene TRBV28 combines with J gene TRBJ1-2, with D tentatively TRBD1 (5 bases). Trimming pared 5 bases from V and 2 bases from J, leaving 12 bases between. Germline V lookup: CDR1 MDHEN, CDR2 SYDVKM. This CDR3 is 14 amino acids long. This chain's CDR3 is CASSLWGVNYGYTF. The CDR3 bases are TGTGCCAGCAGTCTTTGGGGGGTGAACTATGGCTACACCTTC.

The chain has TRBV18 and TRBJ1-2; 7 positions match TRBD1. The CDR3 consists of 16 residues. Germline V gives CDR1 KGHSH, CDR2 LQKENI. V lost 6 bases and J lost 0; bases outside the gene matches: 10. The CDR3: CASSVTPGQTNYGYTF. CDR3 DNA: TGTGCCAGCTCCGTGACTCCGGGACAGACTAACTATGGCTACACCTTC. The full variable domain, with the rest looked up from reference TRBV18 and TRBJ1-2, is NAGVMQNPRHLVRRRGQEARLRCSPMKGHSHVYWYRQLPEEGLKFMVYLQKENIIDESGMPKERFSAEFPKEGPSILRIQQVVRGDSAAYFCASSVTPGQTNYGYTFGSGTRLTVV.

The genes are TRBV4-2 and TRBJ2-1; 7 nucleotides agree with TRBD1. The V segment lost 4 bases and the J segment 5 bases; nucleotides outside the gene matches: 11. Per the germline V gene, CDR1 is LGHNA and CDR2 is YNFKEQ. This CDR3 is built from 16 residues. CDR3 coding DNA: TGTGCCAGCAGCCCCTTGTCGGGACAGTGGGACAATGAGCAGTTCTTC. It specifies CASSPLSGQWDNEQFF.

This clone was found a few times. The chain recombines TRBV28 with TRBJ2-7, with 8 nucleotides matching TRBD1. Germline CDR1 is MDHEN and CDR2 is SYDVKM. The CDR3 contains 16 residues. V was pared by 6 bases and J by 3 bases, with 13 bases of the junction left unmatched. This CDR3 reads CASSRPGQGSLYEQYF. DNA for the CDR3: TGTGCCAGCAGCCGCCCTGGACAGGGATCCCTCTACGAGCAGTACTTC.

This chain joins TRBV6-4 and TRBJ2-6, with 7 bases fitting TRBD1. Germline trimming cut 6 bases from V and 2 bases from J; bases unmatched to any gene: 4. This CDR3 comprises 15 residues. The germline V gene encodes CDR1 MRHNA and CDR2 SNTAGT. The CDR3 protein is CASSPGGTGANVLTF. The CDR3 coding sequence is TGTGCCAGCAGCCCAGGGGGAACTGGGGCCAACGTCCTGACTTTC.

This clone came up once. The rearrangement links TRBV28 to TRBJ1-5; 7 bases are shared with TRBD1. The CDR3 has 11 residues. J gave up 15 bases and V 5 bases, and 7 bases lay outside the gene matches. Looked up from germline, CDR1 is MDHEN and CDR2 is SYDVKM. The DNA for the CDR3 is TGTGCCAGCAGTGGACAGGCTATAGGGCATTTT. Residues: CASSGQAIGHF.

The CDR3 loop reads CASSRTSGPFGSTDTQYF. CDR3 DNA: TGTGCCAGCAGCCGGACTAGCGGCCCCTTTGGCAGCACAGATACGCAGTATTTT. The chain has TRBV14 and TRBJ2-3; 10 positions agree with TRBD2. Looked up from germline, CDR1 is SGHDN and CDR2 is FVKESK. The CDR3 covers 18 residues. Trimming removed 4 bases from V and 0 bases from J; junction bases left unmatched: 10.

The chain is built from TRBV28 and TRBJ1-2; a possible D gene is TRBD1 (5 bases). There are 13 residues in the CDR3. Trimming shortened V by 5 bases and J by 4 bases, and 11 bases separated the two germline ends. The germline CDR1 and CDR2 sequences are MDHEN and SYDVKM. CDR3 amino acids: CASSVLDSYGYTF. DNA for the CDR3: TGTGCCAGCAGTGTTCTCGACAGCTATGGCTACACCTTC.